This section outlines one T cell receptor beta chain sequence together with its context. The sample is drawn from a study of T cell changes during pregnancy in multiple sclerosis. This table comes from immunoSEQ multiplex PCR, and its TCRdb copy is limited to in-frame clones, with some not included. The sample carries under 50,000 clones, roughly 94% recorded once. With 5 bases clipped from V and 8 bases from J, the junction kept 12 bases outside the gene matches. CDR1 and CDR2 (germline): MNHEY, SMNVEV (reference sequence). There are 16 residues in the CDR3. The TCR comes from a female donor with multiple sclerosis, enrolled in a pregnancy study. The sequencing used CD8+ T cells from peripheral blood mononuclear cells, collected in the first trimester of pregnancy. The gene calls are TRBV27 and TRBJ2-4, with TRBD1 identical over 10 bases. In DNA form, the CDR3 reads TGTGCCAGCAGTACTAGGACAGGGGGGGTCGGGGACATTCAGTACTTC. It codes for CASSTRTGGVGDIQYF.